This T cell receptor beta chain is from a study of blood T cells in healthy people across ages. In the study overall: T cells yielded about one barcoded beta molecule per two cells through template switching.

This clonotype showed up many times. The antigen remains unidentified. V lost 8 bases to trimming and J lost 7 bases; unmatched junction nucleotides: 4. Germline-derived CDR1 and CDR2 are SNHLY and FYNNEI. CDR3 length: 12 amino acids. Study-level findings and limits: The authors considered diversity estimates from one million T cells to be underestimates. Older age coincided with a roughly linear decline in TCR beta diversity per million T cells.

Primers used in a second PCR of about 7 to 11 cycles were a sample-barcoded 5' primer and a J-beta primer mix. Each cDNA molecule carried a tag from a template-switch adaptor that contained 12 random nucleotides. MiXCR, applied by TCRdb to the 5' RACE reads, yields one record per CDR3 protein. The data hold 590,000 or so distinct CDR3 sequences, with 25% to 35% observed a single time. The chain combines TRBV2 with TRBJ1-4, with 7 bases fitting TRBD1. Sequenced: blood. The receptor comes from a woman of 80 years or more in good health. The CDR3 here is CASAGTAEKLFF. CDR3 in DNA: TGTGCCAGCGCCGGGACAGCTGAAAAACTGTTTTTT. Full variable domain (rest looked up from reference TRBV2 and TRBJ1-4): EPEVTQTPSHQVTQMGQEVILRCVPISNHLYFYWYRQILGQKVEFLVSFYNNEISEKSEIFDDQFSVERPDGSNFTLKIRSTKLEDSAMYFCASAGTAEKLFFGSGTQLSVL.